These T cell receptor beta chains were read from a single sample in a study of cytomegalovirus exposure and HLA in healthy donors. The protocol was immunoSEQ multiplex PCR, while the TCRdb copy is restricted to in-frame clones and leaves out a portion. The data contain about 160,000 clones, 85% to 90% of them seen just once; the ten biggest clones take up 4.5% to 7%. Material: PBMCs. These receptors all stem from a woman in her twenties or thirties in good health and CMV-seronegative. The CDR3 runs from the conserved cysteine through the conserved F or W. A D gene is named only where the DNA matches it firmly. A row's size may be missing; if present it is once, few, many or a size class.

D gene: -
J gene: TRBJ1-5
clone size: -
V gene: TRBV4-2
CDR3 protein: CASSQDRVGSNQPQHF
CDR3 DNA: TGTGCCAGCAGCCAAGACAGGGTCGGTAGCAATCAGCCCCAGCATTTT

D gene: -
J gene: TRBJ2-5
clone size: -
V gene: TRBV28
CDR3 protein: CASMWGLQETQYF
CDR3 DNA: TGTGCCAGCATGTGGGGACTCCAAGAGACCCAGTACTTC

D gene: -
J gene: TRBJ1-5
clone size: -
V gene: TRBV19
CDR3 protein: CASSIFSPGRFSNQPQHF
CDR3 DNA: TGTGCCAGTAGTATTTTCTCGCCTGGACGTTTTAGCAATCAGCCCCAGCATTTT

D gene: -
J gene: TRBJ2-5
clone size: -
V gene: TRBV7-7
CDR3 protein: CASSLDKGLETQYF
CDR3 DNA: TGTGCCAGCAGCTTAGATAAGGGTTTGGAGACCCAGTACTTC

D gene: TRBD2
J gene: TRBJ2-7
clone size: -
V gene: TRBV6-1
CDR3 protein: CASSEAPSGKYEQYF
CDR3 DNA: TGTGCCAGCAGTGAAGCGCCTAGCGGAAAATACGAGCAGTACTTC

D gene: -
J gene: TRBJ1-2
clone size: -
V gene: TRBV18
CDR3 protein: CASSPDRPSAGYTF
CDR3 DNA: TGTGCCAGCTCACCCGACAGGCCCTCCGCTGGCTACACCTTC

D gene: -
J gene: TRBJ2-1
clone size: -
V gene: TRBV7-3
CDR3 protein: CASSPTAGYNEQFF
CDR3 DNA: TGTGCCAGCAGCCCGACCGCCGGTTACAATGAGCAGTTCTTC

D gene: -
J gene: TRBJ2-5
clone size: -
V gene: TRBV5-6
CDR3 protein: CASINGGSRETQYF
CDR3 DNA: TGTGCCAGCATTAATGGCGGCTCCAGAGAGACCCAGTACTTC

D gene: TRBD1
J gene: TRBJ1-4
clone size: few
V gene: TRBV7-9
CDR3 protein: CASSSSDRGSEKLFF
CDR3 DNA: TGTGCCAGCAGCTCCTCCGACAGGGGCTCTGAAAAACTGTTTTTT

D gene: -
J gene: TRBJ2-7
clone size: once
V gene: TRBV18
CDR3 protein: CASSSGPYSYEQYF
CDR3 DNA: TGTGCCAGCTCATCGGGACCGTACTCCTACGAGCAGTACTTC

D gene: -
J gene: TRBJ2-6
clone size: -
V gene: TRBV27
CDR3 protein: CASSPSLGTSGANVLTF
CDR3 DNA: TGTGCCAGCAGCCCCTCGCTGGGAACCTCTGGGGCCAACGTCCTGACTTTC

D gene: -
J gene: TRBJ2-1
clone size: -
V gene: TRBV11-2
CDR3 protein: CASSFMAEQFF
CDR3 DNA: TGTGCCAGCAGCTTTATGGCTGAGCAGTTCTTC

D gene: -
J gene: TRBJ1-4
clone size: -
V gene: TRBV6-1
CDR3 protein: CASQGQTNEKLFF
CDR3 DNA: TGTGCCAGCCAGGGACAAACTAATGAAAAACTGTTTTTT

D gene: -
J gene: TRBJ1-1
clone size: -
V gene: TRBV13
CDR3 protein: CASSLGFREAFF
CDR3 DNA: TGTGCCAGCAGCTTAGGCTTCCGTGAAGCTTTCTTT

D gene: -
J gene: TRBJ1-3
clone size: few
V gene: TRBV5-1
CDR3 protein: CASSLRPEGNTIYF
CDR3 DNA: TGCGCCAGCAGCTTGAGGCCAGAGGGAAACACCATATATTTT

D gene: TRBD2
J gene: TRBJ2-2
clone size: -
V gene: TRBV30
CDR3 protein: CAWSVRRGAPAGELFF
CDR3 DNA: TGTGCCTGGAGTGTACGGCGGGGGGCCCCAGCAGGGGAGCTGTTTTTT

D gene: -
J gene: TRBJ1-2
clone size: -
V gene: TRBV6-6
CDR3 protein: CASDRGYGYTF
CDR3 DNA: TGTGCCAGCGACCGGGGCTATGGCTACACCTTC

D gene: TRBD1
J gene: TRBJ2-1
clone size: -
V gene: TRBV27
CDR3 protein: CASSDRTGRQEQFF
CDR3 DNA: TGTGCCAGCAGTGATCGGACAGGGAGGCAGGAGCAGTTCTTC

D gene: -
J gene: TRBJ1-2
clone size: -
V gene: TRBV30
CDR3 protein: CAWSAGGGYGYTF
CDR3 DNA: TGTGCCTGGAGTGCCGGCGGGGGCTATGGCTACACCTTC

D gene: -
J gene: TRBJ1-5
clone size: -
V gene: TRBV23-1
CDR3 protein: CASSHSNQPQHF
CDR3 DNA: TGCGCCAGCAGTCACAGCAATCAGCCCCAGCATTTT

D gene: TRBD2
J gene: TRBJ2-2
clone size: -
V gene: TRBV5-1
CDR3 protein: CASRTRPGLAANTGELFF
CDR3 DNA: TGCGCCAGCAGAACTAGGCCGGGACTAGCGGCGAACACCGGGGAGCTGTTTTTT

D gene: TRBD1
J gene: TRBJ1-5
clone size: -
V gene: TRBV9
CDR3 protein: CASSVSGGMDQPQHF
CDR3 DNA: TGTGCCAGCAGCGTATCAGGGGGCATGGATCAGCCCCAGCATTTT

D gene: -
J gene: TRBJ1-2
clone size: -
V gene: TRBV28
CDR3 protein: CASSMGYGYTF
CDR3 DNA: TGTGCCAGCAGTATGGGGTATGGCTACACCTTC

D gene: TRBD1
J gene: TRBJ2-1
clone size: once
V gene: TRBV10-3
CDR3 protein: CAISEQGALDEQFF
CDR3 DNA: TGTGCCATCAGTGAGCAGGGGGCGTTAGATGAGCAGTTCTTC

D gene: -
J gene: TRBJ2-7
clone size: few
V gene: TRBV29-1
CDR3 protein: CSVENGMNSYEQYF
CDR3 DNA: TGCAGCGTAGAAAATGGGATGAATTCCTACGAGCAGTACTTC

D gene: -
J gene: TRBJ2-3
clone size: -
V gene: TRBV7-2
CDR3 protein: CASSLGTILSTDTQYF
CDR3 DNA: TGTGCCAGCAGCTTAGGAACGATTCTTAGCACAGATACGCAGTATTTT

D gene: -
J gene: TRBJ2-7
clone size: -
V gene: TRBV6-5
CDR3 protein: CASSYSAPGQYEQYF
CDR3 DNA: TGTGCCAGCAGTTACTCGGCCCCTGGACAGTACGAGCAGTACTTC

D gene: -
J gene: TRBJ2-4
clone size: -
V gene: TRBV5-1
CDR3 protein: CASSLDQNIQYF
CDR3 DNA: TGCGCCAGCAGCTTGGACCAAAACATTCAGTACTTC

D gene: -
J gene: TRBJ1-1
clone size: once
V gene: TRBV19
CDR3 protein: CASTLGGDTGSAFF
CDR3 DNA: TGTGCCAGTACCCTGGGGGGGGATACTGGGAGTGCTTTCTTT

D gene: -
J gene: TRBJ2-2
clone size: -
V gene: TRBV6-1
CDR3 protein: CASSLQSLASGELFF
CDR3 DNA: TGTGCCAGCAGTTTACAATCCCTAGCTTCCGGGGAGCTGTTTTTT

D gene: -
J gene: TRBJ2-5
clone size: -
V gene: TRBV4-3
CDR3 protein: CASSQGGLETQYF
CDR3 DNA: TGCGCCAGCAGCCAAGGGGGGTTGGAGACCCAGTACTTC

D gene: -
J gene: TRBJ1-1
clone size: -
V gene: TRBV4-1
CDR3 protein: CASSQERSGINTEAFF
CDR3 DNA: TGCGCCAGCAGCCAAGAAAGGTCCGGGATTAACACTGAAGCTTTCTTT

D gene: -
J gene: TRBJ2-7
clone size: once
V gene: TRBV7-9
CDR3 protein: CASSASPRTPLYEQYF
CDR3 DNA: TGTGCCAGCAGCGCTAGCCCGCGGACACCCCTCTACGAGCAGTACTTC

D gene: TRBD2
J gene: TRBJ2-7
clone size: -
V gene: TRBV27
CDR3 protein: CASSSFLGEGYEQYF
CDR3 DNA: TGTGCCAGCAGTTCGTTTCTTGGGGAGGGGTACGAGCAGTACTTC

D gene: TRBD1
J gene: TRBJ2-7
clone size: few
V gene: TRBV5-4
CDR3 protein: CASSAGQGTLENEQYF
CDR3 DNA: TGTGCCAGCAGCGCCGGACAGGGGACTTTAGAGAACGAGCAGTACTTC

D gene: TRBD1
J gene: TRBJ2-1
clone size: -
V gene: TRBV27
CDR3 protein: CASSPGTGPYNEQFF
CDR3 DNA: TGTGCCAGCAGTCCAGGGACAGGACCTTACAATGAGCAGTTCTTC

D gene: -
J gene: TRBJ1-1
clone size: -
V gene: TRBV9
CDR3 protein: CASSTGGRNTEAFF
CDR3 DNA: TGTGCCAGCAGCACAGGCGGTCGAAACACTGAAGCTTTCTTT

D gene: -
J gene: TRBJ1-2
clone size: -
V gene: TRBV4-2
CDR3 protein: CASSQDRAGDYGYTF
CDR3 DNA: TGTGCCAGCAGCCAAGATCGGGCAGGGGACTATGGCTACACCTTC

D gene: -
J gene: TRBJ1-5
clone size: -
V gene: TRBV5-4
CDR3 protein: CASSSGWNQPQHF
CDR3 DNA: TGTGCCAGCAGCTCTGGTTGGAATCAGCCCCAGCATTTT

D gene: -
J gene: TRBJ1-5
clone size: -
V gene: TRBV6-6
CDR3 protein: CASQMLQGNQPQHF
CDR3 DNA: TGTGCCAGCCAAATGTTACAGGGTAATCAGCCCCAGCATTTT

D gene: TRBD2
J gene: TRBJ2-2
clone size: -
V gene: TRBV7-2
CDR3 protein: CASSFQRLADATGELFF
CDR3 DNA: TGTGCCAGCAGCTTCCAACGACTAGCGGATGCTACCGGGGAGCTGTTTTTT

D gene: -
J gene: TRBJ1-1
clone size: -
V gene: TRBV5-6
CDR3 protein: CASSLGRIMNTEAFF
CDR3 DNA: TGTGCCAGCAGCTTGGGCCGAATAATGAACACTGAAGCTTTCTTT

D gene: -
J gene: TRBJ1-2
clone size: -
V gene: TRBV19
CDR3 protein: CASSIVPPTNYGYTF
CDR3 DNA: TGTGCCAGTAGTATAGTTCCGCCAACTAACTATGGCTACACCTTC

D gene: -
J gene: TRBJ1-2
clone size: -
V gene: TRBV5-6
CDR3 protein: CASSSTGLYYGYTF
CDR3 DNA: TGTGCCAGCAGCTCGACAGGTTTATACTATGGCTACACCTTC

D gene: TRBD1
J gene: TRBJ1-5
clone size: -
V gene: TRBV28
CDR3 protein: CASSLSTGQNHQPQHF
CDR3 DNA: TGTGCCAGCAGTTTATCAACGGGACAGAATCATCAGCCCCAGCATTTT

D gene: TRBD1
J gene: TRBJ1-5
clone size: -
V gene: TRBV28
CDR3 protein: CASSLYRGRQPQHF
CDR3 DNA: TGTGCCAGCAGTTTATACAGGGGACGACAGCCCCAGCATTTT

D gene: -
J gene: TRBJ2-7
clone size: -
V gene: TRBV7-2
CDR3 protein: CASSLYTYEQYF
CDR3 DNA: TGTGCCAGCAGCTTATACACCTACGAGCAGTACTTC

D gene: -
J gene: TRBJ2-7
clone size: -
V gene: TRBV5-8
CDR3 protein: CASSDARDYEQYF
CDR3 DNA: TGTGCCAGCAGCGATGCCAGGGACTACGAGCAGTACTTC

D gene: -
J gene: TRBJ2-1
clone size: -
V gene: TRBV7-2
CDR3 protein: CAGAWRSSYNEQFF
CDR3 DNA: TGTGCCGGGGCTTGGCGGAGCTCCTACAATGAGCAGTTCTTC

D gene: TRBD2
J gene: TRBJ2-2
clone size: few
V gene: TRBV11-2
CDR3 protein: CASSTLAGGPGTGELFF
CDR3 DNA: TGTGCCAGCAGCACCCTAGCGGGGGGGCCGGGGACCGGGGAGCTGTTTTTT

D gene: -
J gene: TRBJ1-5
clone size: few
V gene: TRBV29-1
CDR3 protein: CSAGYSNQPQHF
CDR3 DNA: TGCAGCGCGGGGTATAGCAATCAGCCCCAGCATTTT

D gene: -
J gene: TRBJ2-5
clone size: -
V gene: TRBV5-1
CDR3 protein: CASSPTGPNQETQYF
CDR3 DNA: TGCGCCAGCAGCCCGACAGGACCGAACCAAGAGACCCAGTACTTC

D gene: TRBD1
J gene: TRBJ1-5
clone size: -
V gene: TRBV12-5
CDR3 protein: CASGLTGAQQPQHF
CDR3 DNA: TGTGCTAGTGGTTTGACAGGGGCTCAGCAGCCCCAGCATTTT

D gene: TRBD1
J gene: TRBJ1-2
clone size: few
V gene: TRBV18
CDR3 protein: CASSETGSGESGYTF
CDR3 DNA: TGTGCCAGCTCGGAGACAGGGTCCGGGGAGAGTGGCTACACCTTC

D gene: TRBD1
J gene: TRBJ1-5
clone size: few
V gene: TRBV27
CDR3 protein: CASSPPGQGAHQPQHF
CDR3 DNA: TGTGCCAGCAGTCCGCCGGGACAGGGGGCTCATCAGCCCCAGCATTTT